This T cell receptor (beta chain) was sequenced for a study of T cell repertoires in cytomegalovirus infection. Study overall: Carrying CMV and the relevant HLA type showed in public TCR beta signatures. The study, taken as a whole, reports: What dominated the ex vivo response were HLA-C-restricted CMV-specific TCR beta clonotypes.

Germline V gives CDR1 MGHRA, CDR2 YSYEKL. The CDR3 covers 16 residues. On this clonotype itself: The target antigen is unknown. At one boundary the junction diverges from the germline segment, which might be a read error.

MiXCR was run by TCRdb on the reads, yielding one entry per CDR3 protein. The repertoire includes 800,000 to 950,000 distinct CDR3 sequences, 32% of them detected once, and around 12% sits in the top ten. The V call is TRBV4-1, the J call TRBJ1-5, with 7 bases matching TRBD1. Sequencing used cultured CD8+ T cells from PBMCs, obtained from culture after CMV antigen stimulation. This TCR was recovered from a human donor in good health (CMV status not recorded). Some clones in this sample may be carry-over from other donors' samples. The CDR3 sequence is CASSQTGTDSNQPQHF. The DNA for the CDR3 is TGTGCCAGCAGCCAGACCGGGACAGATAGCAATCAGCCCCAGCATTTT.